A selection of T cell receptor beta chains follows, all from one sample in a study of a mutant IDH1 vaccine in newly diagnosed glioma. Some clones are missing from TCRdb's copy, which holds only in-frame ones; the method was immunoSEQ multiplex PCR. The table lists roughly 45,000 clones, approximately 84% of them singletons, with less than 3% in the top ten. Their antigens remain unidentified. The sequences come from PBMCs, collected from a glioma patient whose treatment included an IDH1 peptide vaccine. Source of these receptors: a woman aged 18-35 years with glioma. Some clones in this sample may be carry-over from other donors' samples. The CDR3 runs from the conserved cysteine through the conserved F or W. D genes are given only for firm matches. The listing skips clone size in some rows; elsewhere it reads once, few, many or a size class.

CASSEVTHNEQFF	TGTGCCAGCAGCGAGGTCACCCACAATGAGCAGTTCTTC	TRBV9	.	.	TRBJ2-1
CASLDKRGGGSTDTQYF	TGTGCCAGTCTAGATAAGCGCGGGGGGGGAAGCACAGATACGCAGTATTTT	TRBV19	TRBD2	.	TRBJ2-3
CASSAQATSTDTQYF	TGTGCCAGCAGTGCCCAGGCGACCAGCACAGATACGCAGTATTTT	TRBV6-4	.	.	TRBJ2-3
CASSLGTISYNEQFF	TGTGCCAGCAGCCTTGGGACTATCTCCTACAATGAGCAGTTCTTC	TRBV14	TRBD2	.	TRBJ2-1
CSVDSGWEQFF	TGCAGCGTTGATAGCGGCTGGGAGCAGTTCTTC	TRBV29-1	.	.	TRBJ2-1
CASTVPGQETQYF	TGTGCCAGCACGGTCCCGGGGCAAGAGACCCAGTACTTC	TRBV6-5	.	.	TRBJ2-5
CASSPIRGKGYGYTF	TGTGCCAGCAGCCCCATTCGGGGAAAGGGCTACGGCTACACCTTC	TRBV14	.	.	TRBJ1-2
CASSVTRDRPPYF	TGTGCCAGCAGTGTTACCCGGGACAGGCCCCCGTACTTC	TRBV27	TRBD1	few	TRBJ2-7
CASSIPPTEAFF	TGTGCCAGTAGTATCCCCCCCACTGAAGCTTTCTTT	TRBV19	.	.	TRBJ1-1
CTSTRFRLANSTDTQYF	TGCACCAGCACCCGGTTCCGACTAGCAAATAGCACAGATACGCAGTATTTT	TRBV1	.	.	TRBJ2-3
CASSLNPGTVYGYTF	TGTGCCAGCAGCTTAAACCCCGGGACAGTATATGGCTACACCTTC	TRBV7-3	TRBD1	.	TRBJ1-2
CASSFTSGSTYEQYF	TGTGCCAGCAGCTTCACTAGCGGTTCAACCTACGAGCAGTACTTC	TRBV7-9	TRBD2	.	TRBJ2-7
CASSLGQGLNEQFF	TGCGCCAGCAGCTTGGGACAGGGTCTAAATGAGCAGTTCTTC	TRBV5-1	TRBD1	once	TRBJ2-1
CASSATGQTDGYTF	TGTGCCAGCAGCGCGACAGGTCAGACTGACGGCTACACCTTC	TRBV11-1	.	.	TRBJ1-2
CASSLRTGERTEAFF	TGTGCCAGCAGCTTGCGGACAGGGGAACGTACTGAAGCTTTCTTT	TRBV5-4	TRBD1	.	TRBJ1-1
CASSLGLGTEAFF	TGTGCCAGCAGCTTGGGACTGGGGACTGAAGCTTTCTTT	TRBV7-2	.	.	TRBJ1-1
CATSNQGFGYTF	TGTGCCACCTCAAACCAGGGCTTTGGCTACACCTTC	TRBV19	.	.	TRBJ1-2
CASGDTGYYGYTF	TGTGCTAGTGGGGACACAGGGTACTATGGCTACACCTTC	TRBV12-5	.	few	TRBJ1-2
CASSPRDRIVTDTQYF	TGTGCCAGCTCACCAAGGGACAGAATCGTTACAGATACGCAGTATTTT	TRBV18	TRBD1	.	TRBJ2-3
CASSLGRELGNTIYF	TGTGCCAGCAGCTTAGGACGGGAATTGGGAAACACCATATATTTT	TRBV13	.	.	TRBJ1-3
CASSGGEGAGETQYF	TGTGCCAGCAGCGGGGGAGAAGGGGCTGGGGAGACCCAGTACTTC	TRBV5-4	.	.	TRBJ2-5
CASSISGLENTGELFF	TGTGCCAGCAGCATCTCGGGACTCGAGAACACCGGGGAGCTGTTTTTT	TRBV9	.	.	TRBJ2-2
CASSPRRGIPTDTQYF	TGTGCCAGCAGCCCCCGACGTGGGATCCCCACAGATACGCAGTATTTT	TRBV6-6	.	once	TRBJ2-3
CASSLTGLAYNEQFF	TGCGCCAGCAGCTTGACAGGACTAGCCTACAATGAGCAGTTCTTC	TRBV5-1	TRBD2	.	TRBJ2-1
CASSFRVAGEQYF	TGCGCCAGCAGCTTCAGGGTGGCAGGCGAGCAGTACTTC	TRBV5-1	.	.	TRBJ2-7
CATSRSGGGSYEQYF	TGTGCCACCAGCCGATCGGGGGGGGGTTCCTACGAGCAGTACTTC	TRBV15	TRBD2	.	TRBJ2-7
CAISESTGGGTDTQYF	TGTGCCATCAGTGAGTCGACGGGGGGGGGCACAGATACGCAGTATTTT	TRBV10-3	TRBD2	.	TRBJ2-3
CASSPRPVQSVNYGYTF	TGTGCCAGCAGCCCCCGACCGGTTCAGTCGGTCAACTATGGCTACACCTTC	TRBV5-4	.	.	TRBJ1-2
CASSLALGAGGPPLHF	TGTGCCAGCAGCTTAGCGTTAGGGGCAGGGGGGCCACCCCTCCACTTT	TRBV7-9	TRBD1	.	TRBJ1-6
CASNGQGQETQYF	TGTGCCAGCAATGGACAGGGTCAAGAGACCCAGTACTTC	TRBV2	TRBD1	.	TRBJ2-5